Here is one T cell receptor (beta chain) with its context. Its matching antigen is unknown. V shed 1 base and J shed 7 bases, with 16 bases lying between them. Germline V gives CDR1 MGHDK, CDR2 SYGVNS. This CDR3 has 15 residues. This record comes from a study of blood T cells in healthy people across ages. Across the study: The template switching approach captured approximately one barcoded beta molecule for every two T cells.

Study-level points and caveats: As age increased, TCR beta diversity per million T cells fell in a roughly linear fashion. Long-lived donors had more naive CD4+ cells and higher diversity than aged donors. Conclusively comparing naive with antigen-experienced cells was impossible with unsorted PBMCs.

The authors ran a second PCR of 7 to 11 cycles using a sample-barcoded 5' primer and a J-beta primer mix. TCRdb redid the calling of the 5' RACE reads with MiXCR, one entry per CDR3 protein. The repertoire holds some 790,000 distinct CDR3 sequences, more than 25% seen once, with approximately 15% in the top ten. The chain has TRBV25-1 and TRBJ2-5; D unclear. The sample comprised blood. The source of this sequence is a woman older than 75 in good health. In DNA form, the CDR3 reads TGTGCCAGCAGTGAATCCCTGGGTACCACGGGGACCCAGTACTTC. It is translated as CASSESLGTTGTQYF. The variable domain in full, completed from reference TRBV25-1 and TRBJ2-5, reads EADIYQTPRYLVIGTGKKITLECSQTMGHDKMYWYQQDPGMELHLIHYSYGVNSTEKGDLSSESTVSRIRTEHFPLTLESARPSHTSQYLCASSESLGTTGTQYFGPGTRLLVL.